Listed below are T cell receptor beta chains from one sample, sequenced in a study of tumor and adjacent non-tumor tissue in lung cancer. One entry per CDR3 protein, called by TCRdb with MiXCR from the multiplex PCR reads. The profile shows 120,000 to 150,000 distinct CDR3 sequences, approximately 66% of them singletons. Sequencing was performed on lung tumor tissue. The receptors here all came from a man aged 55 to 70 with small cell lung cancer. Each CDR3 is given with its conserved first and last residue. Fields, in order: D gene, V gene, J gene, clone size, CDR3 protein, CDR3 DNA. D genes are given only for firm matches. Where a row states a size, it is once, few, many or the class of an expanded clone; other rows omit it.

TRBD2	TRBV10-3	TRBJ2-1	many	CAISELAGVTEQFF	TGTGCCATCAGTGAGTTAGCGGGAGTTACTGAGCAGTTCTTC
.	TRBV5-6	TRBJ2-7	.	CASSGGRNEQYF	TGTGCCAGCAGCGGAGGGAGGAACGAGCAGTACTTC
TRBD1	TRBV20-1	TRBJ2-3	.	CSARKTGGVGTDTQYF	TGCAGTGCTAGAAAGACAGGGGGCGTCGGGACAGATACGCAGTATTTT
TRBD2	TRBV5-4	TRBJ2-1	.	CASSPDWRGGEHLF	TGTGCCAGCAGCCCGGACTGGCGTGGGGGGGAGCACTTATTC
TRBD1	TRBV20-1	TRBJ2-7	.	CSAKTGQNSYEQYF	TGTAGTGCTAAAACGGGACAGAACTCCTACGAGCAGTACTTC
.	TRBV29-1	TRBJ2-2	once	CSACWGNTGELFF	TGCAGCGCTTGTTGGGGAAACACCGGGGAGCTGTTTTTT
.	TRBV11-2	TRBJ2-1	.	CASSLDLWLGTGQFF	TGTGCCAGCAGCTTAGATCTTTGGCTAGGGACCGGGCAGTTCTTC
.	TRBV5-4	TRBJ2-3	once	CASTLSFHQDTQYF	TGTGCCAGCACCTTGTCCTTCCATCAAGATACGCAGTATTTT
.	TRBV6-6	TRBJ2-3	.	CASSPGAQWGTDTQYF	TGTGCCAGCAGCCCTGGCGCCCAGTGGGGCACAGATACGCAGTATTTT
.	TRBV11-2	TRBJ2-1	many	CASSRDRPNEQFF	TGTGCCAGCAGCCGGGACCGACCCAATGAGCAGTTCTTC
.	TRBV5-4	TRBJ2-3	.	CASSFSGYPTDTQYF	TGTGCCAGCAGCTTTTCTGGGTACCCCACAGATACGCAGTATTTT
.	TRBV7-9	TRBJ1-5	.	CASSSGTNLAQPQHF	TGTGCCAGCAGCTCCGGGACGAATCTCGCGCAGCCCCAGCATTTT
.	TRBV11-1	TRBJ2-2	.	CASSSPDMVNTGELFF	TGTGCCAGCAGCTCCCCGGACATGGTAAACACCGGTGAGCTGTTTTTT
.	TRBV20-1	TRBJ2-1	.	CSVRESGTTNEQFF	TGCAGTGTTAGAGAGTCCGGGACAACAAATGAGCAGTTCTTC
TRBD2	TRBV28	TRBJ2-3	.	CASRRTSGSRDASTDTQYF	TGTGCCAGCCGACGCACTAGCGGGAGTCGGGACGCTAGCACAGATACGCAGTATTTT
.	TRBV6-6	TRBJ2-4	.	CASSYGQGNIQYF	TGTGCCAGCAGCTACGGCCAGGGGAACATTCAGTACTTC
.	TRBV7-3	TRBJ2-1	.	CASSPTGSIEQFF	TGTGCCAGCAGCCCGACTGGCTCAATTGAGCAGTTCTTC
.	TRBV6-1	TRBJ1-6	.	CASSEGRRWDRITLLF	TGTGCCAGCAGTGAGGGTCGACGGTGGGATCGAATTACCCTACTCTTT
.	TRBV7-3	TRBJ2-5	few	CASSAYPGYQETQYF	TGTGCCAGCAGTGCATACCCAGGGTACCAAGAGACCCAGTACTTC
.	TRBV6-6	TRBJ2-4	.	CASRTSDIQYF	TGTGCCAGCAGAACTAGTGATATTCAGTACTTC
TRBD1	TRBV7-8	TRBJ1-5	.	CASSMDRDIQPQHF	TGTGCCAGCAGCATGGACAGGGACATTCAGCCCCAGCATTTT
.	TRBV5-1	TRBJ2-7	.	CASSDPRGGGTYEQYF	TGCGCCAGCAGCGATCCTAGGGGAGGGGGCACATACGAGCAGTACTTC
TRBD2	TRBV11-3	TRBJ2-2	.	CASSPLAGGIGELFF	TGTGCCAGCAGTCCACTAGCGGGAGGAATCGGGGAGCTGTTTTTC
.	TRBV20-1	TRBJ1-6	.	CSVRTGPNSLLHF	TGCAGTGTTAGAACGGGACCTAATTCACTCCTCCACTTT
.	TRBV6-1	TRBJ1-6	.	CASSELGRTHSPPHF	TGCGCCAGCAGTGAATTGGGACGGACCCATTCACCCCCCCACTTT
TRBD2	TRBV12-3/TRBV12-4	TRBJ2-3	.	CASSGTGTSPYF	TGTGCCAGCAGTGGCACCGGGACTAGCCCGTATTTT
.	TRBV5-4	TRBJ1-4	.	CPSSLGATNEKLFF	TGTCCCAGCAGCTTGGGGGCAACCAATGAAAAACTGTTTTTT
.	TRBV20-1	TRBJ1-1	.	CSVQGRMNTEAFF	TGCAGTGTACAGGGACGGATGAACACTGAAGCTTTCTTT
.	TRBV29-1	TRBJ1-1	few	CSAGGFVSETEAFF	TGCAGCGCCGGGGGGTTCGTTTCCGAGACTGAAGCTTTCTTT
.	TRBV5-1	TRBJ2-1	.	CASSFQNSVNEQFF	TGCGCCAGCAGCTTCCAGAATAGTGTGAATGAGCAGTTCTTC
.	TRBV5-1	TRBJ2-3	.	CASRSDKSTYTQYF	TGCGCCAGCAGATCCGACAAGAGCACATATACGCAGTATTTT
.	TRBV20-1	TRBJ2-7	.	CSARGNARHGTYEQYF	TGCAGTGCTAGAGGTAACGCTCGACATGGGACCTACGAACAGTACTTC
.	TRBV11-2	TRBJ1-6	.	CASSLLTYSSPLHF	TGTGCCAGCAGCCTACTGACTTATAGTTCACCCCTCCACTTT
TRBD2	TRBV12-3/TRBV12-4	TRBJ2-2	many	CASKEAGIPTGELFF	TGTGCCAGCAAAGAAGCGGGAATCCCCACCGGGGAGCTGTTTTTT
.	TRBV6-1	TRBJ2-5	.	CASSEQGNFWETQYF	TGTGCCAGCAGTGAACAGGGAAATTTTTGGGAGACCCAGTACTTC
.	TRBV29-1	TRBJ2-7	.	CSVTGTFIYNEQYF	TGCAGCGTCACCGGGACTTTCATATACAATGAGCAGTACTTC
TRBD1	TRBV6-5	TRBJ2-4	.	CASRGSGRNIQYF	TGTGCTAGCAGGGGGTCGGGGCGGAACATTCAGTACTTC
.	TRBV6-6	TRBJ2-3	few	CASSYSDIVGTQYF	TGTGCCAGCAGTTACTCGGACATCGTGGGTACGCAGTATTTT
TRBD1	TRBV5-4	TRBJ2-6	.	CANSLNRQGGSGANVLTF	TGTGCCAACAGCTTGAACAGACAGGGCGGCTCGGGGGCCAACGTCCTGACTTTC
.	TRBV6-2/TRBV6-3	TRBJ2-4	.	CASNPRPWGPGKNIQYF	TGTGCCAGCAACCCAAGGCCGTGGGGGCCTGGCAAAAACATTCAGTACTTC
TRBD1	TRBV29-1	TRBJ2-3	many	CSVDRGGTDTQYF	TGCAGCGTGGACAGGGGTGGAACAGATACGCAGTATTTT
.	TRBV12-3/TRBV12-4	TRBJ1-2	.	CTNSNTFNYGYTF	TGTACCAATAGTAACACTTTTAACTATGGCTACACCTTC
.	TRBV28	TRBJ2-3	.	CASSLSGLSSTDTQYF	TGTGCCAGCAGTTTATCTGGCCTCTCTAGCACAGATACGCAGTATTTT
TRBD2	TRBV20-1	TRBJ2-1	many	CSAIGLAGANEQFF	TGCAGTGCTATAGGACTAGCGGGAGCCAATGAGCAGTTCTTC
.	TRBV6-2/TRBV6-3	TRBJ2-3	.	CASSLWTDTLYF	TGTGCCAGCAGTTTGTGGACGGATACGCTGTATTTT
.	TRBV5-1	TRBJ1-4	.	CASSLDGNNEKLFF	TGCGCCAGCAGCTTAGACGGGAATAATGAAAAACTGTTTTTT
TRBD2	TRBV6-1	TRBJ2-1	once	CTSRWTSGVYNEQFF	TGTACCAGCAGATGGACTAGCGGGGTTTACAATGAGCAGTTCTTC
.	TRBV11-2	TRBJ2-1	few	CASSLITGNEQFF	TGTGCCAGCAGCTTGATTACAGGTAATGAGCAGTTCTTC
.	TRBV6-5	TRBJ2-3	.	CANSYRVRDTQYF	TGTGCCAACAGTTACAGGGTTAGAGATACGCAGTATTTT
.	TRBV10-1	TRBJ1-4	.	CASSGKRGANGKLFF	TGCGCCAGCAGTGGGAAAAGAGGAGCTAATGGAAAACTGTTTTTT
.	TRBV11-2	TRBJ1-6	many	CASSIRGWDSPLHF	TGTGCCAGCAGCATAAGGGGGTGGGATTCACCCCTCCACTTT
TRBD1	TRBV28	TRBJ1-5	many	CASSYRGANQPQHF	TGTGCCAGCAGTTACAGGGGGGCCAATCAGCCCCAGCATTTT
TRBD1	TRBV12-5	TRBJ1-5	few	CASDQGGSNQPQHF	TGTGCTAGTGACCAGGGGGGTAGCAATCAGCCCCAGCATTTT
.	TRBV6-2/TRBV6-3	TRBJ2-7	.	CASRGQTSRPFRSSYEQYF	TGTGCCAGCAGGGGCCAGACTAGTCGGCCCTTTAGGAGCTCCTACGAGCAGTACTTC
.	TRBV6-1	TRBJ1-2	.	CASSERWGRSGYTF	TGTGCCAGCAGTGAAAGATGGGGCAGGAGCGGCTACACCTTC
.	TRBV29-1	TRBJ2-5	.	CSVFVRAVQETQYF	TGCAGCGTCTTCGTTAGGGCGGTACAAGAGACCCAGTACTTC
.	TRBV28	TRBJ2-1	.	CASSLLSSPSSNEQFF	TGTGCCAGCAGTTTATTGTCTAGCCCGTCCTCCAATGAGCAGTTCTTC
.	TRBV12-3/TRBV12-4	TRBJ2-5	.	CASSVGTLGTQYF	TGTGCCAGCAGTGTCGGGACTTTAGGGACCCAGTACTTC
.	TRBV10-2	TRBJ1-2	.	CASSVKAATIYVYTF	TGCGCCAGCAGTGTTAAGGCAGCGACAATCTATGTCTACACCTTC
TRBD2	TRBV5-4	TRBJ2-2	few	CASSLDLAGGPGELFF	TGTGCCAGCAGCTTGGATCTAGCGGGAGGACCCGGGGAGCTGTTTTTT